These 7 T cell receptor beta chains originate from one sample sequenced in a study of T cell changes during pregnancy in multiple sclerosis. This table comes from immunoSEQ multiplex PCR, and its TCRdb copy is limited to in-frame clones, with some not included. This table holds some 70,000 clones, about nine tenths found once. The material was peripheral blood, obtained before pregnancy. These receptors were obtained from a female donor with multiple sclerosis, enrolled in a pregnancy study.

This chain links TRBV7-2 with TRBJ2-1; 7 nucleotides agree with TRBD2. The CDR3 length is 16 residues. Germline trimming cut 1 base from V and 1 base from J; bases unmatched to any gene: 4. Germline values: CDR1 SGHTA, CDR2 FQGNSA. The CDR3 loop is CASSLDGGGSYNEQFF. For the CDR3, the DNA is TGTGCCAGCAGCTTAGACGGCGGGGGATCCTACAATGAGCAGTTCTTC.

This rearrangement joins TRBV7-8 to TRBJ2-1; TRBD2 aligns across 10 bases. CDR3 length: 15 residues. Per germline, CDR1 SGHVS and CDR2 FQNEAQ. V trimming: 5 bases; J trimming: 2 bases; junction bases outside the gene matches: 3. CDR3 in DNA: TGTGCCAGCAGCGAGCTAGCGGGGGCCTACAATGAGCAGTTCTTC. Its protein is CASSELAGAYNEQFF.

Of note for this clone: A read error may account for a junction end that differs from germline. This chain connects TRBV7-2 to TRBJ1-1; TRBD1 aligns across 9 bases. Per the germline V gene, CDR1 is SGHTA and CDR2 is FQGNSA. There are 13 residues in the CDR3. Here the CDR3 DNA reads TGTGCCGGCAGACAACAGGGGGCCACTGAAGCTTTCTTT. Protein sequence: CAGRQQGATEAFF. The complete variable domain, with remaining parts taken from reference TRBV7-2 and TRBJ1-1, reads GAGVSQSPSNKVTEKGKDVELRCDPISGHTALYWYRQSLGQGLEFLIYFQGNSAPDKSGLPSDRFSAERTGGSVSTLTIQRTQQEDSAVYLCAGRQQGATEAFFGQGTRLTVV.

This clone has a single count. This sequence joins TRBV5-1 and TRBJ2-2; TRBD2 agrees at 14 bases. V lost 3 bases and J lost 6; bases outside the gene matches: 7. This CDR3 comprises 17 residues. From germline, CDR1 is SGHRS and CDR2 YFSETQ. The chain's CDR3 is CASSSGLAGVVAGELFF. In nucleotides, the CDR3 is TGCGCCAGCAGCTCGGGACTAGCGGGAGTGGTGGCCGGGGAGCTGTTTTTT.

The rearrangement uses TRBV5-1 and TRBJ1-5; the match to TRBD1 covers 9 bases. V gave up 4 bases and J gave up 4 bases; unmatched junction bases: 6. Germline CDR1 and CDR2: SGHRS and YFSETQ. CDR3 size: 15 residues. In DNA form, the CDR3 reads TGCGCCAGCAGCCCACTTGGGACAGGGAATCAGCCCCAGCATTTT. Translation: CASSPLGTGNQPQHF.

The chain joins TRBV4-3 to TRBJ1-2; no definite D call. CDR1 is LGHNA, CDR2 YSLEER, per germline. Trimming shortened V by 1 base and J by 0 bases, and 9 bases separated the two germline ends. This CDR3 is built from 15 residues. The DNA for the CDR3 is TGCGCCAGCAGCCAAGCCTTCCAGGCTAACTATGGCTACACCTTC. Translated, it gives CASSQAFQANYGYTF.

The rearrangement uses TRBV6-5 and TRBJ2-1, with D possibly TRBD1 on 5 matching bases. CDR3 length: 15 residues. Looked up from germline, CDR1 is MNHEY and CDR2 is SVGAGI. V lost 2 bases and J lost 8, with 16 bases in between. The CDR3 bases are TGTGCCAGCAGTTACGGGCCTACAGGTTTCGATGAGCAGTTCTTC. It codes for CASSYGPTGFDEQFF.